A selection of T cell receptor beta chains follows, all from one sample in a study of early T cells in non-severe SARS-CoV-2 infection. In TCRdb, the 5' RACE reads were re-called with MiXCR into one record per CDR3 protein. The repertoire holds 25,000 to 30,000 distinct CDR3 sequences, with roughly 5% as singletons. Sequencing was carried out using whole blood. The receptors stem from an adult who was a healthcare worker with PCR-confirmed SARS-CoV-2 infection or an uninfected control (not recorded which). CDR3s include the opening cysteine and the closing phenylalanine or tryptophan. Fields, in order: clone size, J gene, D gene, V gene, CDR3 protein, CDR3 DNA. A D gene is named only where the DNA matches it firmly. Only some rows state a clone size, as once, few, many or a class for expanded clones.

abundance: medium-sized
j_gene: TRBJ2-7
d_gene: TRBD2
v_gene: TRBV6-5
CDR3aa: CASSRLRASGRPGDYEQYF
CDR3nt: TGTGCCAGCAGTCGTCTACGGGCTAGCGGGCGACCAGGAGACTACGAGCAGTACTTC

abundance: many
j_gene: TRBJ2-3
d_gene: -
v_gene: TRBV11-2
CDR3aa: CASSLVAASTDTQYF
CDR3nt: TGTGCCAGCAGCTTAGTCGCGGCGAGCACAGATACGCAGTATTTT

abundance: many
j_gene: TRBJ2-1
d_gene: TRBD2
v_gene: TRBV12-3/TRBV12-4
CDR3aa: CASSPGLAGGSYNEQFF
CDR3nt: TGTGCCAGCAGCCCGGGACTAGCGGGAGGGTCCTACAATGAGCAGTTCTTC

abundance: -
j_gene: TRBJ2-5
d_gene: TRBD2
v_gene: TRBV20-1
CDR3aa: CSAGLAGGGETQYF
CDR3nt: TGCAGTGCTGGCCTAGCGGGCGGCGGAGAGACCCAGTACTTC

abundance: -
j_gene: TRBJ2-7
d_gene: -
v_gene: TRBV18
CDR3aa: CASSPPGAYEQYF
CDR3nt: TGTGCCAGCTCTCCACCGGGGGCCTACGAGCAGTACTTC

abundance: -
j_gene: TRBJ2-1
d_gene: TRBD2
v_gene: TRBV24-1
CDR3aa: CATSTRTSGNEQFF
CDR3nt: TGTGCCACCTCCACAAGAACTAGCGGAAATGAGCAGTTCTTC

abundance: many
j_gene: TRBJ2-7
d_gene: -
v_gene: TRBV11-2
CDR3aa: CASSLAQGIYEQYF
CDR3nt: TGTGCCAGCAGCTTAGCTCAGGGGATCTACGAGCAGTACTTC

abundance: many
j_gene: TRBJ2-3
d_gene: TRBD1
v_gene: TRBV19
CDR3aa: CASSVGDRLTADTQYF
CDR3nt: TGTGCCAGTAGTGTGGGGGACAGGCTGACAGCAGATACGCAGTATTTT

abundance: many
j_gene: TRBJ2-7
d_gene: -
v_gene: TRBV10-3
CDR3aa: CAIEGGKNEQYF
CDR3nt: TGTGCCATCGAAGGGGGGAAAAACGAGCAGTACTTC

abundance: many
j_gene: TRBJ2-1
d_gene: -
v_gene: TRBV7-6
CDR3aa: CASSSPKGRRERGEQFF
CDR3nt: TGTGCCAGCAGCTCGCCTAAGGGGCGCAGGGAAAGGGGTGAGCAGTTCTTC

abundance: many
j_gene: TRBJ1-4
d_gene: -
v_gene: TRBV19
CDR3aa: CASSLYRDPNEKLFF
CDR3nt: TGTGCCAGTAGTCTCTACAGGGACCCTAATGAAAAACTGTTTTTT

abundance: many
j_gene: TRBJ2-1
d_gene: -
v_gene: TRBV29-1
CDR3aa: CSVGSGFSYNEQFF
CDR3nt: TGCAGCGTTGGTTCAGGTTTCTCCTACAATGAGCAGTTCTTC

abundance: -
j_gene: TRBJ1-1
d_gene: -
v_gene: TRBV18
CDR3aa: CASSSIRATEAFF
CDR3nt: TGTGCCAGCTCATCGATCAGGGCCACTGAAGCTTTCTTT

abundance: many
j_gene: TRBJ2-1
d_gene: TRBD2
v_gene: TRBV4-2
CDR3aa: CASSQDRLAGGEGEQFF
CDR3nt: TGTGCCAGCAGCCAAGATCGACTAGCGGGAGGAGAAGGTGAGCAGTTCTTC

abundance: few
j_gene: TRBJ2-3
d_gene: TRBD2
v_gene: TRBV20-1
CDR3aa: CSARPTLAPGGDTQYF
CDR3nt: TGCAGTGCTAGACCTACACTAGCACCGGGGGGAGATACGCAGTATTTT

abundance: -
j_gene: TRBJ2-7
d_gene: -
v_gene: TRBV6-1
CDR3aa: CASLPRVGEYEQYF
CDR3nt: TGTGCCAGCCTTCCACGGGTGGGGGAATACGAGCAGTACTTC

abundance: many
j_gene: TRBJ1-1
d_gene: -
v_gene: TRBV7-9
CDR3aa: CASSSGATEAFF
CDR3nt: TGTGCCAGCAGCTCTGGGGCCACTGAAGCTTTCTTT

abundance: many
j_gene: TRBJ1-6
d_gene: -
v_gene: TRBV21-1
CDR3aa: CASSQSRLDRVNSPLHF
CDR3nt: TGTGCCAGCAGCCAAAGCCGTTTAGACAGGGTAAATTCACCCCTCCACTTT

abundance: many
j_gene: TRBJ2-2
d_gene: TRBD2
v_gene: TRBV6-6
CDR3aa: CASSPRTSGTPRRGTGELFF
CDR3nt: TGTGCCAGCAGTCCGCGGACTAGCGGCACTCCCCGGAGGGGTACCGGGGAGCTGTTTTTT

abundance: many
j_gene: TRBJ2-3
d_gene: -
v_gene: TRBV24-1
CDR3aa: CATSDFRGLSTDTQYF
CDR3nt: TGTGCCACCAGTGATTTCAGGGGATTGAGCACAGATACGCAGTATTTT